The present entry profiles one TCR beta chain with its context. This clone was found a few times. Its recognized antigen is unknown. No base qualities exist here, and no much larger clone lies one base off it. This sample stems from a study of cytomegalovirus exposure and HLA in healthy donors (dated by TCRdb to 2015 to 2018). Regarding the study in general: An earlier analysis of under 600 of the donors reported approximately 300 Gb of sequence data and roughly 110 million unique TCR beta sequences from about 180 million T cells. About 280 gigabases of sequencing data and tens of millions of unique TCR sequences were included in an early release covering 550 to 800 HLA-typed donors. Among the 398 genotyped donors, about 83% belonged to the genetic ancestry cluster associated with self-reported Caucasian donors. The aim of the study was to test whether cataloging public T cell receptors could identify signatures of past pathogen exposure. The T cell repertoires of some 700 subjects were profiled by immunosequencing and related to cytomegalovirus serostatus. In addition to the first cohort of hundreds of subjects, a separate validation cohort of about 120 different subjects was used. To predict cytomegalovirus infection status, the study brought together high-throughput TCR immunosequencing, statistical association of individual TCRs with disease status, and machine learning. A later analysis re-analyzed previously published TCR beta repertoires from 666 donors and added high-resolution HLA genotyping to study TCR occurrence patterns. Rather than using new phenotypic data, the later analysis identified candidate immune exposures from TCR beta sequences and from how often those sequences occurred across donors. In an earlier analysis of 500 to 650 of the donors, high-throughput TCR beta sequencing was used to judge whether each TCR beta V gene segment behaved as functional or pseudogenic. Donor age, sex, ethnicity and CMV serostatus were compiled together with the repertoire data. Genome-wide SNP genotypes for about 60% of the roughly 670 donors were used in a later genetic analysis, which treated that subset as a discovery cohort. Every repertoire in the discovery cohort had been generated on one and the same sequencing platform. HLA typing included class I and class II loci at four-digit resolution. The number of donors typed differed by locus, with roughly 620-630 for A, B, C, DRB1 and DQB1, more than 500 for DQA1, under 610 for DPA1, and about 450 for DPB1. A few DR-DQ haplotypes were handled as single units for association and clustering because linkage in the cohort was strong. Among around 400 genotyped donors of the cohort, an average of approximately 240,000 unique TCR beta nucleotide sequences were sequenced per donor, roughly 18% of them non-productive. Broad study findings and their caveats: Some IMGT-functional V segments, including TRBV6-2 and TRBV6-3, could not be distinguished by the 87-base-pair reads and were therefore excluded. Most TCR sequences were observed very rarely across donors, whereas some public TCRs were present in many individuals. A total of 150 to 200 TCR beta chains were listed by the study as associated with cytomegalovirus. According to a later analysis, most CMV-associated TCR beta chains appeared to be HLA-restricted, and the HLA associations seemed to be driven largely by CMV exposure. A later analysis associated about 18,000 TCR beta sequences with specific HLA alleles at a false discovery rate of 0.05. A further reported finding was that TCR beta sequences accurately predicted the HLA-A and HLA-B alleles for most subjects in the first cohort. Presence/absence analyses assumed roughly uniform sequencing depth across donors, an assumption that may not hold. In an earlier analysis of around 500 of the donors, most TCR beta V segments appeared in productive rearrangements about 87% or about 30% of the time, broadly matching IMGT annotations. Because counts were too low, roughly 16 rarely observed V segments, including chromosome 9 orphons, were left out of the earlier analysis of roughly 600 of the donors. Because HLA typing was unavailable for some donors at each locus, only the typed subset was used in association tests. A later analysis reported that several top co-occurrence clusters appeared linked to parvovirus B19, influenza, CMV and Epstein-Barr virus. A later genetic analysis reported fewer N-insertions in productive TCRs among donors in an Asian-associated ancestry cluster than the approximately 700-donor mean. In a later analysis, HLA-associated TCR beta chains were found to be more clonally expanded and to have lower generation probabilities than equally common non-associated chains. The classifier was reported to diagnose cytomegalovirus status with high specificity and sensitivity in both the original and validation cohorts. An association between a missense DCLRE1C variant and V-gene and J-gene trimming of TCR beta chains was found in a later genetic analysis and replicated in an independent cohort. Correlated functional status among segregating V segments might reflect linkage disequilibrium, but an unknown experimental factor could not be ruled out. The authors suggested that the approach could potentially be extended to other disease states and immunological phenotypes. Assigning TCR associations to individual alleles was difficult when HLA alleles, especially DR and DQ, strongly co-occurred. A few of the identified cytomegalovirus-associated TCR beta chains were confirmed in vitro to be specific for cytomegalovirus antigens. The only immune exposure information available for the cohort was CMV serostatus. A cluster of highly shared sequence variants was judged likely to represent a technical artifact of the sequencing pipeline. This cohort had only TCR beta chains sequenced, and the lack of alpha or paired-chain data limited which features could be detected. A later analysis found that TCR association rates varied across HLA loci, with DRB1 alleles showing the most associated TCRs and HLA-C alleles the fewest.

For CDR1 and CDR2, the germline V gene lists LGHNA and YSLEER. The CDR3 sequence holds 16 residues, the cysteine and phenylalanine included. Of all the DNA, just the CDR3 is kept, 48 bases in frame from base 1. The V and J ends are trimmed by 1 base and 1 base, leaving 13 bases between them. The cohort consisted of hundreds of healthy bone marrow donors. All cohort members were sampled while nominally healthy, although unrecorded immune exposures were likely present. The donor was CMV seropositive and was included in the group of approximately 300 seropositive cohort members. A peripheral blood sample was provided by each donor, and peripheral blood mononuclear cells were used for TCR beta sequencing. Genomic DNA was extracted from the blood cell samples with the Qiagen DNeasy Blood Extraction Kit. Receptor amplification or capture employed the immunoSEQ multiplex PCR assay. The multiplex PCR relied on a mix of 60 forward primers for TCR Vbeta segments and 13 reverse primers for TCR Jbeta segments. Amplification of the CDR3 region of rearranged TCR beta genes was performed with a multiplex PCR assay on genomic DNA. The Illumina HiSeq System was used to sequence the amplified TCR beta libraries as 87-base-pair reads. The paper's processing steps were these. A later analysis counted some 80 million unique TCR beta chains across the 550 to 800 repertoires, and some 11 million of these chains were shared by at least two donors. Raw reads were error-corrected and collapsed into unique sequences by a nearest-neighbor algorithm in which closely related sequences were merged to remove PCR and sequencing errors. To assign V, D and J gene segments, CDR3 sequences were aligned to IMGT reference sequences. For a sequence to be retained, a match of at least six nucleotides was required to both a V gene segment and a J gene segment. Rearrangements were called productive when the CDR3 lacked stop codons and stayed in frame with V and J; all others were non-productive. CDR3 was defined according to IMGT convention as the region running from the second conserved V-encoded cysteine to the conserved J-encoded phenylalanine. The earlier analysis of more than 450 of the donors excluded sequences that lacked an unambiguous match to a single V gene segment. In an earlier analysis of approximately 590 of the donors, a V segment was called functional when productive rearrangements were above 56.7%, and segregating when the standard deviation between donors exceeded 5%. A statistical classification framework was built for diagnosing cytomegalovirus status from the catalog of TCR beta chain sequences. In a later analysis, TCR nucleotide sequences were compared against IMGT/GENE-DB human TR gene sequences so that V and J genes could be assigned. Using the TCRdist pipeline, a later analysis assigned CDR3 sequences along with most-parsimonious VDJ recombination scenarios. A later analysis defined each TCR beta chain by its CDR3 amino acid sequence plus V-gene family, and excluded reads lacking a unique V-gene family. To address suspected cross-contamination and a sequencing artifact, a later analysis removed roughly 580 highly shared, low-generation-probability nucleotide sequences. In a later analysis, a clonal expansion index for each public chain was calculated from normalized within-repertoire ranks of inferred template counts. In a later analysis, generation probabilities were computed with a VDJ recombination model fitted to out-of-frame rearrangements, and the resulting probabilities were checked against IGoR. Hypergeometric tests were used in a later analysis to score TCR-TCR, TCR-HLA and TCR-CMV co-occurrence, with a repertoire-size bias correction applied to the TCR pairs. To estimate false discovery rates, a later analysis permuted the HLA or CMV assignments 20 times. A later analysis grouped co-occurring TCRs with DBSCAN, adding TCRdist sequence similarity when clustering within HLA-allele-positive subsets. Repertoires with fewer than 30,000 or more than 120,000 public chains were left out of co-occurrence clustering, as were a handful of repertoires with anomalous nucleotide sharing. The table was pulled from immuneACCESS by TCRdb, which kept in-frame rearrangements only. Such tables lose some clones; where checked, under half of the loss comes from unresolved V genes, and the rest has no known cause. The D gene and trimming were derived from the DNA, and the V and J assignments and clone size from that table. The sample yields 120,000 or so clones; around four fifths were counted once. The biggest ten clones account for about 3.5% of the sample.

The specimen was PBMCs. The chain is encoded by TRBV4-3 joined to TRBJ2-5, and perhaps TRBD2 as D gene, on 5 matching bases. This TCR derives from a woman aged 40 to 55 in good health and CMV-seropositive. The CDR3 protein is CASSQGATGGQETQYF. Here is the DNA: TGCGCCAGCAGCCAAGGGGCAACCGGAGGCCAAGAGACCCAGTACTTC.